These T cell receptor beta chains were read from a single sample in a study of blood T cell repertoires in COVID-19. The data were produced by immunoSEQ multiplex PCR, yet TCRdb's version contains in-frame clones alone and is incomplete. The table records under 250,000 clones, almost 85% of them present only once. What was sequenced was peripheral blood. The receptors derive from a woman in her 70s with COVID-19, enrolled during active disease. CDR3s include the opening cysteine and the closing phenylalanine or tryptophan. Each record gives: CDR3 length, D gene, J gene, V gene, CDR3 protein. D genes are given only for firm matches.

>15|TRBD2|TRBJ2-2|TRBV5-6
CASSLRGGDTGELFF
>14|.|TRBJ1-3|TRBV5-4
CASSQGGVGNTIYF
>17|.|TRBJ2-3|TRBV24-1
CATSDLRSAGRRDTQYF
>15|TRBD1|TRBJ1-4|TRBV19
CASSPNRGRIEKLFF
>17|TRBD1|TRBJ2-3|TRBV7-3
CASSSSGTGRPPDTQYF
>18|TRBD1|TRBJ2-5|TRBV5-1
CASSPVPRDRAPWETQYF
>16|TRBD1|TRBJ1-1|TRBV2
CASSERTGGANTEAFF
>16|.|TRBJ1-1|TRBV7-3
CASSTTQGTSGTEAFF
>15|.|TRBJ2-7|TRBV5-1
CASSSLPGVPDEQYF
>13|.|TRBJ2-4|TRBV6-4
CASSGQPKNIQYF
>15|TRBD1|TRBJ2-5|TRBV2
CASSEAGQGAMTQYF
>15|TRBD1|TRBJ2-2|TRBV14
CASRAGQGRSGELFF
>18|.|TRBJ2-1|TRBV7-5
CARSPGVRRRGDWDEQFF
>15|TRBD1|TRBJ1-2|TRBV27
CASSRQGDGAYGYTF
>15|TRBD2|TRBJ2-7|TRBV5-1
CASSLAPGLESEQYF
>16|TRBD1|TRBJ2-2|TRBV7-6
CASSPEQGAWTGELFF
>16|.|TRBJ1-1|TRBV7-8
CASSPQRGTRDTEAFF
>16|TRBD2|TRBJ2-7|TRBV7-8
CASSLPSGGSYYEQYF
>12|.|TRBJ1-1|TRBV6-2/TRBV6-3
CASSPRHSEAFF
>14|.|TRBJ2-7|TRBV18
CASSPQGQGNEQYF
>14|TRBD2|TRBJ2-3|TRBV19
CASSPGGSTDTQYF
>16|TRBD2|TRBJ2-6|TRBV19
CASSKWEGGGANVLTF
>14|.|TRBJ1-1|TRBV4-3
CASSQDFSGRGAFF
>15|.|TRBJ1-3|TRBV4-3
CASSQFSALRNTIYF
>13|.|TRBJ1-5|TRBV12-3/TRBV12-4
CASSFGASQPQHF
>16|.|TRBJ1-1|TRBV12-5
CASGLVRWRTPTEAFF
>15|.|TRBJ1-2|TRBV7-9
CASSRAGRGNYGYTF
>12|.|TRBJ1-1|TRBV11-3
CASSLESPEAFF
>13|.|TRBJ1-1|TRBV12-1
CASRRTGNTEAFF
>14|TRBD1|TRBJ1-5|TRBV5-1
CASSFGQGGQPQHF
>14|.|TRBJ2-7|TRBV5-4
CASSLAGQTVEQYF
>15|TRBD2|TRBJ2-1|TRBV7-3
CASSSGLAGDNEQFF
>15|.|TRBJ2-3|TRBV11-3
CASSDDNTSTDTQYF
>13|.|TRBJ1-5|TRBV7-9
CASSQGSNQPQHF